A selection of T cell receptor beta chains follows, all from one sample in a study of T-cell reconstitution after alpha-beta-depleted transplantation in children. One entry per CDR3 protein results from TCRdb running MiXCR on the PCR reads. In the table there are 200,000 to 300,000 distinct CDR3 sequences, over 20% of which are singletons. The specimen comprised PBMCs, sampled before TCRalphabeta/CD19-depleted stem cell transplant. Source of these receptors: a girl aged 2 to 9 with Fanconi anemia, due to receive a stem cell transplant. Both conserved end residues are part of each CDR3. D genes are given only for firm matches. Some rows have no size entry. The others give once, few or many, or a class for an expanded clone.

size: many
V: TRBV12-3/TRBV12-4
D: -
J: TRBJ2-1
DNA: TGTGCCAGCAGTGACACCCCGGAAAATGAGCAGTTCTTC
CDR3: CASSDTPENEQFF

size: many
V: TRBV5-1
D: -
J: TRBJ2-7
DNA: TGCGCCAGCAGCTTGGGGTTCCCAGGGCAAGTCTACGAGCAGTACTTC
CDR3: CASSLGFPGQVYEQYF

size: -
V: TRBV20-1
D: -
J: TRBJ1-6
DNA: TGCAGTGCTACGTTTGGGATTAGGGGAAGCTCACCCCTCCACTTT
CDR3: CSATFGIRGSSPLHF

size: many
V: TRBV15
D: -
J: TRBJ2-3
DNA: TGTGCCACCAGTCCCGGCACAGATACGCAGTATTTT
CDR3: CATSPGTDTQYF

size: many
V: TRBV12-3/TRBV12-4
D: TRBD2
J: TRBJ2-7
DNA: TGTGCCAGCAGTTTCGCTAGCGGGGGGGCCTCTCCGCCGGAGCAGTACTTC
CDR3: CASSFASGGASPPEQYF

size: few
V: TRBV12-3/TRBV12-4
D: -
J: TRBJ2-7
DNA: TGTGCCAGCAGTTTAGCGCGGGACGAGCAGTACTTC
CDR3: CASSLARDEQYF

size: -
V: TRBV29-1
D: -
J: TRBJ2-7
DNA: TGCAGCGTTGAGTACACCGAATCCTACGAGCAGTACTTC
CDR3: CSVEYTESYEQYF

size: -
V: TRBV7-6
D: -
J: TRBJ1-5
DNA: TGTGCCAGCAGCCCTGGGACTGTCAATAGCAATCAGCCCCAGCATTTT
CDR3: CASSPGTVNSNQPQHF

size: many
V: TRBV29-1
D: -
J: TRBJ1-2
DNA: TGCAGCGTTTCCGACGGTAACTATGGCTACACCTTC
CDR3: CSVSDGNYGYTF

size: -
V: TRBV24-1
D: -
J: TRBJ2-5
DNA: TGTGCCACCAGTGATTTGAGCGAGACCCAGTACTTC
CDR3: CATSDLSETQYF

size: few
V: TRBV29-1
D: -
J: TRBJ2-7
DNA: TGCAGCGAAGATAGGACCTACGAGCAGTACTTC
CDR3: CSEDRTYEQYF

size: few
V: TRBV7-2
D: TRBD2
J: TRBJ2-3
DNA: TGTGCCAGCAGCGAGAGCGGGGGGGCCCCAGATACGCAGTATTTT
CDR3: CASSESGGAPDTQYF

size: few
V: TRBV19
D: -
J: TRBJ2-2
DNA: TGTGCCAGTAGTATTCCAGGGAGTGGGGAGCTGTTTTTT
CDR3: CASSIPGSGELFF

size: -
V: TRBV14
D: TRBD1
J: TRBJ2-7
DNA: TGTGCCAGCAGCCATCCCCAGACAGGGCTGAACAACGAGCAGTACTTC
CDR3: CASSHPQTGLNNEQYF

size: few
V: TRBV20-1
D: -
J: TRBJ2-7
DNA: TGCAGTGCCGAGGTGGCGGATCTCCTAGAGCAGTACTTC
CDR3: CSAEVADLLEQYF

size: many
V: TRBV5-1
D: TRBD2
J: TRBJ2-1
DNA: TGCGCCAGCAGCTTGCCTCTAGCGGGGGGTCACAATGAGCAGTTCTTC
CDR3: CASSLPLAGGHNEQFF

size: many
V: TRBV10-3
D: -
J: TRBJ2-5
DNA: TGTGCCATCAGTGAAAAGCCCTTCCCAGAGACCCAGTACTTC
CDR3: CAISEKPFPETQYF